Each of the 21 T cell receptor beta chains below was sequenced from the same sample in a study of blood T cell repertoires in COVID-19. Assay: immunoSEQ multiplex PCR; the TCRdb copy retains only in-frame clones and omits some. The sample has under 200,000 clones; around four fifths are singletons. Sample: peripheral blood. Receptor source: a man aged 60-69 years with COVID-19, enrolled during active disease.

The V call is TRBV2, the J call TRBJ1-2; the D gene is possibly TRBD1 (6 bases). There are 15 residues in the CDR3. Per the germline V gene, CDR1 is SNHLY and CDR2 is FYNNEI. Trimming cost V 2 bases and J 2 bases, with 12 bases left between them. The CDR3: CASSEQGPLNYGYTF. The CDR3 DNA follows: TGTGCCAGCAGTGAACAGGGGCCCCTGAACTATGGCTACACCTTC. The full variable domain, with the rest looked up from reference TRBV2 and TRBJ1-2, is EPEVTQTPSHQVTQMGQEVILRCVPISNHLYFYWYRQILGQKVEFLVSFYNNEISEKSEIFDDQFSVERPDGSNFTLKIRSTKLEDSAMYFCASSEQGPLNYGYTFGSGTRLTVV.

With respect to this clone: This specimen includes other DNA sequences encoding the same CDR3. The V gene is TRBV6-5, the J gene TRBJ2-7; 7 bases agree with TRBD1. The CDR3 spans 15 residues. From germline, CDR1 is MNHEY and CDR2 SVGAGI. V gave up 0 bases and J gave up 4 bases; unmatched junction bases: 6. The CDR3 bases are TGTGCCAGCAGTTACTCGGGAAGGGGGCCATACGAGCAGTACTTC. Amino acids: CASSYSGRGPYEQYF.

The chain couples TRBV29-1 to TRBJ2-1; 7 nucleotides align to TRBD1. Looked up from germline, CDR1 is SQVTM and CDR2 is ANQGSEA. The CDR3 is 13 amino acids. V lost 8 bases and J lost 7; bases outside the gene matches: 11. The CDR3 region is CSSGGRGWNEQFF. The DNA of the CDR3 is TGCAGCTCCGGTGGCAGGGGGTGGAATGAGCAGTTCTTC.

V and J are TRBV6-2 or TRBV6-3 and TRBJ2-1; 12 bases are shared with TRBD1. Germline values: CDR1 MNHEY, CDR2 SVGEGT. The V and J ends lost 2 bases and 10 bases, in that order; junction bases with no gene match: 9. The CDR3 has 16 residues. The CDR3 sequence is CASSYAGTGGSGEQFF. As DNA, the CDR3 is TGTGCCAGCAGTTACGCCGGGACAGGGGGCTCCGGCGAGCAGTTCTTC.

The chain is built from TRBV6-5 and TRBJ2-2, with unresolved D. The CDR3 spans 12 residues. Between the trimmed V and J ends, which lost 8 bases and 6 bases, there was a span of 10 bases. Looked up from germline, CDR1 is MNHEY and CDR2 is SVGAGI. The CDR3 loop is CASHGPPGELFF. DNA for the CDR3: TGTGCCAGCCACGGTCCCCCCGGGGAGCTGTTTTTT.

The rearrangement joins TRBV11-3 to TRBJ1-5; 8 bases match TRBD1. Germline CDR1 and CDR2: SGHNT and YENEEA. Trimming removed 0 bases from V and 5 bases from J; junction bases left unmatched: 15. The CDR3 contains 19 residues. The CDR3 nucleotides are TGTGCCAGCAGCTTAGATGCGGGACAGGCCCATCGCGAGGATCAGCCCCAGCATTTT. This sequence encodes CASSLDAGQAHREDQPQHF.

The J gene is TRBJ1-3, the V gene TRBV28; D remains ambiguous. Germline V gene data show CDR1 as MDHEN and CDR2 as SYDVKM. The CDR3 runs 15 residues. V was cut by 6 bases and J by 1 base, with 13 bases left in between. CDR3 protein: CASRYGRGSGNTIYF. The CDR3 coding sequence is TGTGCCAGCAGGTACGGCCGAGGGTCTGGAAACACCATATATTTT.

The chain uses TRBV5-1 and TRBJ2-3, with 7 bases that match TRBD1. J gave up 9 bases and V 4 bases, and 11 bases lay outside the gene matches. CDR1 is SGHRS and CDR2 is YFSETQ in the germline V gene. The CDR3 extends over 14 amino acids. The CDR3 spells CASSKGQQGETQYF. The CDR3 DNA reads as TGCGCCAGCAGCAAGGGACAGCAAGGGGAGACGCAGTATTTT.

V gene TRBV29-1 combines with J gene TRBJ1-3; D gene unclear. Trimming took 4 bases from V and 0 from J, leaving 7 bases between them. The CDR3 is 13 amino acids. Germline assignment: CDR1 SQVTM and CDR2 ANQGSEA. The CDR3 spells CSVGAASGNTIYF. In DNA, the CDR3 is TGCAGCGTTGGGGCTGCCTCTGGAAACACCATATATTTT. The full variable domain, with the rest looked up from reference TRBV29-1 and TRBJ1-3, is SAVISQKPSRDICQRGTSLTIQCQVDSQVTMMFWYRQQPGQSLTLIATANQGSEATYESGFVIDKFPISRPNLTFSTLTVSNMSPEDSSIYLCSVGAASGNTIYFGEGSWLTVV.

The CDR3 region has the DNA TGTGCCAGCAGCGGAGCGGGACAGGAAAGGGTGACCCAGTACTTC. Amino acids: CASSGAGQERVTQYF. The genes are TRBV7-9 and TRBJ2-5; D is possibly TRBD1 (8 bases). V lost 5 bases and J lost 7, with 20 bases in between. CDR3 length: 15 amino acids. The germline V gene has CDR1 SEHNR and CDR2 FQNEAQ (reference sequence).

V and J are TRBV6-5 and TRBJ1-2; weak D call: TRBD1 (5 bases). The CDR3 is made up of 14 amino acids. Deletions cut 5 bases from V and 3 bases from J, with 13 bases between. CDR1 and CDR2 from the germline V gene are MNHEY and SVGAGI. DNA of the CDR3: TGTGCCAGCAGTCAAAGTGGGGGGGACTATGGCTACACCTTC. The encoded protein is CASSQSGGDYGYTF.

The V call is TRBV7-9, the J call TRBJ1-3; a weak D match, TRBD1 (6 bases). The germline gives CDR1 SEHNR, CDR2 FQNEAQ (reference sequence). Trimming removed 2 bases at V and 4 bases at J, with 9 bases between. This CDR3 is 14 amino acids long. Here the CDR3 reads CASSLSGVGNTIYF. CDR3 sequence (DNA): TGTGCCAGCAGCTTATCAGGGGTCGGAAACACCATATATTTT.

V gene TRBV6-5 combines with J gene TRBJ2-7, with D uncertain. Germline lookup yields CDR1 MNHEY and CDR2 SVGAGI. Trimming took off 9 bases at V and 6 bases at J, with 12 bases between the two ends. This CDR3 region has 11 residues. CDR3 sequence (DNA): TGTGCCAGTCTTCGGGTGGGCGAGCAGTACTTC. Its translation: CASLRVGEQYF.

DNA for the CDR3: TGTGCCAGCAGCTTAAGAAGAAGGGACAGCCGAAACACCATATATTTT. It yields the protein CASSLRRRDSRNTIYF. The chain employs TRBV3-1 (or the pseudogene TRBV3-2) and TRBJ1-3; TRBD1 matches 7 bases. Trimming removed 5 bases from V and 5 bases from J; junction bases left unmatched: 12. The CDR3 runs to 16 residues. The germline CDR1 and CDR2 sequences are LGHDT and YNNKEL (reference sequence).

The sample holds one count of this clone. Within the sample, other DNA sequences also encode this same CDR3. The V gene is TRBV5-1, the J gene TRBJ1-6; tentatively, D is TRBD1 (5 bases). Deletions cut 0 bases from V and 3 bases from J, with 7 bases between. CDR3 length: 15 residues. The germline V gene encodes CDR1 SGHRS and CDR2 YFSETQ. Written as DNA, the CDR3 is TGCGCCAGCAGCTTGGGCAGGGACTATAATTCACCCCTCCACTTT. It codes for CASSLGRDYNSPLHF.

Note on this clone: This sample includes further DNA sequences coding for the same CDR3. The CDR3 sequence: CASSLAGQNTEAFF. The DNA of the CDR3 is TGCGCCAGCAGCTTGGCCGGACAGAACACTGAAGCTTTCTTT. The V call is TRBV5-1, the J call TRBJ1-1, with a tentative D call TRBD1 (5 bases). This CDR3 is 14 amino acids long. Trimming took off 0 bases at V and 1 base at J, with 7 bases between the two ends. The germline V gene encodes CDR1 SGHRS and CDR2 YFSETQ.

This clone showed up just once. The chain employs TRBV5-6 and TRBJ1-5, with a weak D call TRBD1 (6 bases). CDR3 length equals 17 residues. Trimming removed 1 base at V and 7 bases at J, with 21 bases between. Germline V CDR1 and CDR2: SGHDT, YYEEEE. CDR3 region: CASSLTYSNRVGQPQHF. In DNA, the CDR3 is TGTGCCAGCAGCTTGACTTATTCCAACAGGGTCGGCCAGCCCCAGCATTTT.

In this sample, this clone turned up once. CDR3 in amino acids: CASSSRTGFYNEQFF. The CDR3 DNA is TGTGCCAGCAGTTCACGGACAGGGTTCTACAATGAGCAGTTCTTC. The rearrangement uses TRBV27 and TRBJ2-1, with TRBD1 matching 8 bases. The CDR3 extends over 15 amino acids. CDR1 MNHEY and CDR2 SMNVEV come from the germline V gene (reference sequence). Germline trimming cut 4 bases from V and 3 bases from J; bases unmatched to any gene: 5.

The V and J genes are TRBV10-3 and TRBJ2-5, with D possibly being TRBD2 (5 bases). The CDR3 consists of 17 residues. The V gene's germline CDR1 is ENHRY and CDR2 SYGVKD. Between the trimmed V and J ends, which lost 0 bases and 1 base, there was a span of 15 bases. CDR3 DNA sequence: TGTGCCATCAGTGAGTCGTTATCCGCAGGAGGCCAAGAGACCCAGTACTTC. It is translated as CAISESLSAGGQETQYF.

This chain links TRBV19 with TRBJ1-1; D remains unclear. The V end was cut by 5 bases, the J end by 0 bases, with 13 bases between. Per the germline V gene, CDR1 is LNHDA and CDR2 is SQIVND (reference sequence). The CDR3 length is 15 residues. CDR3 protein: CASSPQVLLNTEAFF. The DNA of the CDR3 is TGTGCCAGTAGTCCCCAGGTCCTTCTGAACACTGAAGCTTTCTTT.

The chain is built from TRBV5-1 and TRBJ2-5; tentatively, D is TRBD1 (6 bases). The DNA end favors TRBJ2-7, so the J call may be wrong. The CDR3 loop spans 15 amino acids. Germline V CDR1 and CDR2: SGHRS, YFSETQ. This chain's CDR3 is CASSAIRQASYEQYF. In DNA form, the CDR3 reads TGCGCCAGCAGCGCGATTCGACAGGCCTCCTACGAGCAGTACTTC.